These 20 T cell receptor beta chains came from one sample sequenced in a study of T cells in localized non-small cell lung cancer. Measured with immunoSEQ multiplex PCR; TCRdb has only the in-frame clones, and not every one. The sample carries fewer than 5,000 clones, around 28% recorded once. The sample in question was lung tumor tissue, obtained before any cancer treatment. Every receptor here comes from a man aged 40 to 69 with stage III squamous cell lung carcinoma.

This rearrangement joins TRBV6-8 to TRBJ2-1; perhaps TRBD2 as D (6 bases). CDR1 is MNHGY, CDR2 SAAAGT, per germline. Deletions cut 6 bases from V and 7 bases from J, with 16 bases between. This CDR3 is 14 amino acids long. This chain's CDR3 is CASRAVQGLNEQFF. CDR3 DNA: TGTGCCAGCAGGGCGGTCCAGGGACTTAATGAGCAGTTCTTC.

The gene calls are TRBV6-8 and TRBJ1-3, with D perhaps matching TRBD1 (6 bases). The CDR3 runs to 16 residues. The V end was cut by 0 bases, the J end by 4 bases, with 13 bases between. CDR1 and CDR2 from the germline V gene are MNHGY and SAAAGT. The CDR3 sequence: CASSYSIRTAGNTIYF. The CDR3 region has the DNA TGTGCCAGCAGTTACTCGATCCGGACAGCGGGAAACACCATATATTTT.

V gene TRBV25-1 combines with J gene TRBJ1-2, with D uncertain. This CDR3 contains 12 residues. Germline-derived CDR1 and CDR2 are MGHDK and SYGVNS. The V end lost 3 bases, the J end lost 2 bases, and 4 bases lay between the germline ends. CDR3 protein: CASSDSNYGYTF. CDR3 bases: TGTGCCAGCAGTGACAGCAACTATGGCTACACCTTC.

This clone is deemed medium-sized (0.01 to 0.1%). The CDR3 here is CASSEKVRGSPYNEQFF. The CDR3 bases are TGTGCCAGCAGTGAAAAGGTCAGGGGTAGCCCTTACAATGAGCAGTTCTTC. The rearrangement joins TRBV11-3 to TRBJ2-1, with D possibly matching TRBD1 (6 bases). The CDR3 has 17 amino acids. Trimming took off 6 bases at V and 4 bases at J, with 22 bases between the two ends. Germline V gene data show CDR1 as SGHNT and CDR2 as YENEEA.

This clone was counted only a few times. V is TRBV7-5 and J is TRBJ2-3. TRBV7-5 is a listed pseudogene. This CDR3 comprises 16 residues. CDR3 protein: CASSLGLWGNPDTQYF. CDR3 in DNA: TGTGCCAGCAGCTTAGGTTTATGGGGGAACCCAGATACGCAGTATTTT.

The rearrangement links TRBV15 to TRBJ2-3, with TRBD2 matching 13 bases. There are 17 residues in the CDR3. Germline values: CDR1 LNHNV, CDR2 YYDKDF (reference sequence). Trimming cost V 5 bases and J 3 bases; bases outside gene matches: 8. The CDR3 DNA reads as TGTGCCACCAGCTCCTGGACTAGCGGGGGTGGTACAGATACGCAGTATTTT. Translating gives CATSSWTSGGGTDTQYF.

The chain carries TRBV28 and TRBJ2-7; D is undetermined. Looked up from germline, CDR1 is MDHEN and CDR2 is SYDVKM. The length of the CDR3 is 12 residues. V dropped 4 bases and J dropped 3 bases, with 7 bases sitting between them. As DNA, the CDR3 is TGTGCCAGCAGTTCGCAGAACTACGAGCAGTACTTC. Protein: CASSSQNYEQYF.

The gene calls are TRBV2 and TRBJ2-5, with 13 nucleotides matching TRBD2. The CDR3 consists of 17 residues. CDR1 and CDR2 (germline): SNHLY, FYNNEI. V dropped 10 bases and J dropped 5; count of bases not matched to a gene: 16. The CDR3 DNA sequence: TGTGCCAACAGCGAAACTAGCGGGGGGGGTAGTATGGAGACCCAGTACTTC. Its protein is CANSETSGGGSMETQYF.

The chain carries TRBV18 and TRBJ1-1, with 7 nucleotides matching TRBD1. J lost 1 base, V lost 3 bases, and 5 bases had no gene match. This CDR3 has 15 residues. Germline CDR1 reads KGHSH; CDR2 reads LQKENI. The CDR3 nucleotides are TGTGCCAGCTCACCCCTGGGACAGAAGAACACTGAAGCTTTCTTT. It is translated as CASSPLGQKNTEAFF.

In DNA, the CDR3 is TGTGCCAGTAGTATGCTACGACAGGGGAACTATGGCTACACCTTC. Amino acid sequence: CASSMLRQGNYGYTF. The genes are TRBV19 and TRBJ1-2; the match to TRBD1 covers 8 bases. The CDR3 is 15 residues long. Germline loops: CDR1 LNHDA, CDR2 SQIVND (reference sequence). V lost 3 bases, J lost 2 bases, and 5 bases stayed unmatched.

This chain uses TRBV6-8 with TRBJ2-5, with 7 nucleotides matching TRBD1. This CDR3 region has 13 residues. Germline trimming cut 6 bases from V and 7 bases from J; bases unmatched to any gene: 8. Per germline, CDR1 MNHGY and CDR2 SAAAGT. The CDR3, as DNA: TGTGCCAGCAGCCGGGACAGTCTTGGGACCCAGTACTTC. Translation gives CASSRDSLGTQYF.

This clone was counted between two and nine times. V gene TRBV19 combines with J gene TRBJ2-1; 9 bases align to TRBD1. With 7 bases clipped from V and 9 bases from J, the junction kept 7 bases outside the gene matches. CDR1 is LNHDA and CDR2 is SQIVND in the germline V gene (reference sequence). The length of the CDR3 is 13 residues. Written as DNA, the CDR3 is TGTGCCAGTACCCCCACAGGGGGCGGTGAGCAGTTCTTC. It encodes CASTPTGGGEQFF.

This clone was picked up a small number of times. V gene TRBV9 combines with J gene TRBJ1-1, with no clear D. Looked up from germline, CDR1 is SGDLS and CDR2 is YYNGEE. V was shortened by 5 bases and J by 3 bases, with 8 bases between the two germline ends. The CDR3 is 12 residues long. The CDR3 coding sequence is TGTGCCAGCAGTGAAACGTACACTGAAGCTTTCTTT. Protein sequence: CASSETYTEAFF.

The gene calls are TRBV11-3 and TRBJ2-5, with D unclear. Germline CDR1 SGHNT, CDR2 YENEEA. CDR3 length equals 14 residues. Trimming took 4 bases from V and 1 from J, leaving 10 bases between them. The CDR3 sequence: CASSSRPSQETQYF. CDR3 in DNA: TGTGCCAGCAGCTCACGACCGAGCCAAGAGACCCAGTACTTC. Combining the CDR3 with reference TRBV11-3 and TRBJ2-5 gives the whole variable domain EAGVVQSPRYKIIEKKQPVAFWCNPISGHNTLYWYLQNLGQGPELLIRYENEEAVDDSQLPKDRFSAERLKGVDSTLKIQPAELGDSAVYLCASSSRPSQETQYFGPGTRLLVL.

This chain uses TRBV18 with TRBJ2-7; 8 bases align to TRBD1. The junction had 8 bases not matched to a gene; V was cut back by 3 bases and J by 7 bases. The CDR3 loop spans 14 amino acids. Germline V gives CDR1 KGHSH, CDR2 LQKENI. The CDR3 DNA follows: TGTGCCAGCTCACCGGGACAGGCGAAGAGGGAGCAGTACTTC. This codes for CASSPGQAKREQYF.

The rearrangement joins TRBV11-3 to TRBJ2-3; tentatively, D is TRBD2 (7 bases). The germline CDR1 and CDR2 sequences are SGHNT and YENEEA. The CDR3 is made up of 15 amino acids. Between the trimmed V and J ends, which lost 8 bases and 4 bases, there was a span of 19 bases. The CDR3 spells CASSLVGGRADTQYF. The CDR3 coding sequence is TGTGCCAGCTCCTTAGTGGGGGGGCGAGCAGATACGCAGTATTTT.

With regard to this clone: The junction shows a germline mismatch at one end, possibly a read error. The J gene is TRBJ2-3, the V gene TRBV18; D is ambiguous. Germline CDR1 reads KGHSH; CDR2 reads LQKENI. This CDR3 contains 16 residues. Written as DNA, the CDR3 is TGTGCCAGCTCCTTTACCCCAGGCGCGCGGTCAGATACACAGTATTTT. Protein: CASSFTPGARSDTQYF. The full variable domain, its missing parts supplied by reference TRBV18 and TRBJ2-3, is NAGVMQNPRHLVRRRGQEARLRCSPMKGHSHVYWYRQLPEEGLKFMVYLQKENIIDESGMPKERFSAEFPKEGPSILRIQQVVRGDSAAYFCASSFTPGARSDTQYFGPGTRLTVL.

This clone was observed a few times. This chain joins TRBV14 and TRBJ1-1, with a weak D call TRBD1 (5 bases). Between the trimmed V and J ends, which lost 7 bases and 6 bases, there was a span of 18 bases. CDR1 and CDR2 (germline): SGHDN, FVKESK. This CDR3 has 14 residues. CDR3 amino acids: CASNRIGGGAEAFF. In DNA form, the CDR3 reads TGTGCCAGCAACCGTATCGGGGGAGGGGCTGAAGCTTTCTTT. The entire variable domain, with the rest obtained from reference TRBV14 and TRBJ1-1, is as follows: EAGVTQFPSHSVIEKGQTVTLRCDPISGHDNLYWYRRVMGKEIKFLLHFVKESKQDESGMPNNRFLAERTGGTYSTLKVQPAELEDSGVYFCASNRIGGGAEAFFGQGTRLTVV.

This clone was picked up a small number of times. V is TRBV11-3 and J is TRBJ1-4; D ambiguous. There are 14 residues in the CDR3. Trimming left V 5 bases short and J 7 bases short, with 14 bases between. Germline V CDR1 and CDR2: SGHNT, YENEEA. This CDR3 reads CASSPKLGIEKLFF. The CDR3 region has the DNA TGTGCCAGCAGCCCAAAACTGGGGATTGAAAAACTGTTTTTT.

The chain employs TRBV25-1 and TRBJ2-1; 12 nucleotides line up with TRBD2. The trim removed 2 bases at V and 8 bases at J, leaving 7 bases unmatched. Germline loops: CDR1 MGHDK, CDR2 SYGVNS. This CDR3 spans 16 amino acids. The CDR3 loop reads CASSEESLAGGDEQFF. The CDR3 coding sequence is TGTGCCAGCAGTGAAGAGTCACTAGCGGGGGGCGATGAGCAGTTCTTC.